The entry below gives a single T cell receptor (beta chain) sequence along with its context. This sample was included in a study of beta chain features in type 1 diabetes. This CDR3 spans 14 amino acids. The junction had 2 bases not matched to a gene; V was cut back by 6 bases and J by 1 base. The germline CDR1 and CDR2 sequences are SGHRS and YFSETQ. Reverse transcribing all isolated RNA meant expressed TCRB transcripts were sequenced. Clones were read by immunoSEQ multiplex PCR, and TCRdb kept only the in-frame ones, dropping some. There are 330,000 or so clones in the sample; about 18% occur only once, and 0.035% to 0.055% lies in the top ten.

The specimen was naive CD4+ T cells from blood. This sequence was found in a young woman in good health. The chain is built from TRBV5-1 and TRBJ2-7; 12 bases are shared with TRBD2. For the CDR3, the DNA is TGCGCCAGCACGACTAGCGGGAGTTCCTACGAGCAGTACTTC. Its protein product is CASTTSGSSYEQYF. The whole variable domain, remainder taken from reference TRBV5-1 and TRBJ2-7, is KAGVTQTPRYLIKTRGQQVTLSCSPISGHRSVSWYQQTPGQGLQFLFEYFSETQRNKGNFPGRFSGRQFSNSRSEMNVSTLELGDSALYLCASTTSGSSYEQYFGPGTRLTVT.